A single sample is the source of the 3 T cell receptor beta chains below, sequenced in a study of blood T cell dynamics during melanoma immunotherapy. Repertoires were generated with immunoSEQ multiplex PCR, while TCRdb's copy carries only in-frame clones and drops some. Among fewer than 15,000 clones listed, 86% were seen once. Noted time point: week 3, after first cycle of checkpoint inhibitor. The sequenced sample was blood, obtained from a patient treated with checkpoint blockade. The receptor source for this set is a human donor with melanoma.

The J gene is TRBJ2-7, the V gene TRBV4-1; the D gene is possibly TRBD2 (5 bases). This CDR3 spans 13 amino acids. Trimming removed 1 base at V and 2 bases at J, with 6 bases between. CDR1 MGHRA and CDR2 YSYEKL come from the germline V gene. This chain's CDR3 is CASSQVLAYEQYF. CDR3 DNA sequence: TGCGCCAGCAGCCAAGTACTAGCCTACGAGCAGTACTTC.

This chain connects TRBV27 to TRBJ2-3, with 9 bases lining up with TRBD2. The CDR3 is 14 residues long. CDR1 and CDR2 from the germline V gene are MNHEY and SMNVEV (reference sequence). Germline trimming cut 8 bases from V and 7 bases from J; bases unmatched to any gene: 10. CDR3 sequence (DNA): TGTGCCAGCCTCGGCGGGAGGGCCGGGAATACGCAGTATTTT. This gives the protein CASLGGRAGNTQYF.

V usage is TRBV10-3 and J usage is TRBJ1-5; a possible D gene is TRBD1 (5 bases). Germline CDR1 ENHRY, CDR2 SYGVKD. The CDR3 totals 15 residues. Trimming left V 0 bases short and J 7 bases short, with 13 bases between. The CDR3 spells CAISESKGSGQPQHF. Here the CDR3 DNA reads TGTGCCATCAGTGAGTCGAAGGGGTCAGGGCAGCCCCAGCATTTT.